This TCR beta chain appears in the sequencing data of a study of blood T cell repertoires in COVID-19. Study at large: Samples of COVID-19 (acute and convalescent) were obtained from the United States, Italy and Spain. The cDNA or gDNA used as material had been derived from T cells, B-cell-depleted T cells, or PBMCs.

In the source study's methods: Quantification of nucleated cells was approximated via reference gene primer amplification. Some clones are missing from TCRdb's copy, which holds only in-frame ones; the method was immunoSEQ multiplex PCR. The DNA gave D and trimming, while V, J and clone size come from that table. The data show roughly 70,000 clones, around 67% seen once. This CDR3 is built from 16 residues. V trimming: 4 bases; J trimming: 4 bases; junction bases outside the gene matches: 11. CDR1 and CDR2 (germline): SGHNT, YYREEE (reference sequence). This clone turned up a few times. The sequenced sample was peripheral blood. The gene calls are TRBV5-4 and TRBJ1-1, with 9 nucleotides matching TRBD1. The sequence was collected from a man between 60 and 75 years old with acute or convalescent COVID-19. This chain's CDR3 is CASSRGTGPWGTEAFF. The CDR3 DNA reads as TGTGCCAGCAGCCGCGGGACAGGGCCATGGGGCACTGAAGCTTTCTTT.